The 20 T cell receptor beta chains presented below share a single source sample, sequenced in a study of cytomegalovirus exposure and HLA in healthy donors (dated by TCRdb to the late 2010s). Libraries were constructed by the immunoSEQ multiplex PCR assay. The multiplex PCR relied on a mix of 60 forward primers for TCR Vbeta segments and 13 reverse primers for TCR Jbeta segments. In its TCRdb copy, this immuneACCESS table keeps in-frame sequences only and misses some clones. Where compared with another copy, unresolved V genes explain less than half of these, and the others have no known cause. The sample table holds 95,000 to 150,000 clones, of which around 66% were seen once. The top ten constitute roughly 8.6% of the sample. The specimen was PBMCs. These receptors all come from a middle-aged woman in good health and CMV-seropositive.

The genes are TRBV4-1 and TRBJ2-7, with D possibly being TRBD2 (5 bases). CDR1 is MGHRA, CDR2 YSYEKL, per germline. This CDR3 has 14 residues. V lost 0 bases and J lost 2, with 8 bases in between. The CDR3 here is CASSQDGGPYEQYF. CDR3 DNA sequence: TGCGCCAGCAGCCAAGATGGAGGACCCTACGAGCAGTACTTC.

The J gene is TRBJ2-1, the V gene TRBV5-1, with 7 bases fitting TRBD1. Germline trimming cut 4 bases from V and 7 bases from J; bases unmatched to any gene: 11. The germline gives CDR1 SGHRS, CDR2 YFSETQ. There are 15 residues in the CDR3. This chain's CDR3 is CASSLTGAPENEQFF. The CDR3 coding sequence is TGCGCCAGCAGCCTAACAGGGGCCCCGGAGAATGAGCAGTTCTTC.

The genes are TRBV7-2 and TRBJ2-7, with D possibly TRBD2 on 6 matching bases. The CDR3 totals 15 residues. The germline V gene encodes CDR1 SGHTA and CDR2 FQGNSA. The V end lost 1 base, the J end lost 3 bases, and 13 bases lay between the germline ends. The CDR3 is CASSLGDSGYYEQYF. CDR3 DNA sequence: TGTGCCAGCAGCTTAGGTGATAGCGGATACTACGAGCAGTACTTC.

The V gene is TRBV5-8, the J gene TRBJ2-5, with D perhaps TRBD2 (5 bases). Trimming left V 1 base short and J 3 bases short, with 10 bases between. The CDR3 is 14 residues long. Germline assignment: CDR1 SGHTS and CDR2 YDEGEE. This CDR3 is CASSLPPREETQYF. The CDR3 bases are TGTGCCAGCAGCTTGCCCCCGAGGGAAGAGACCCAGTACTTC.

CDR3 in DNA: TGTGCCAGCGGATCCGTGGGACAGGGGGCAACCTACGAGCAGTACTTC. It yields the protein CASGSVGQGATYEQYF. The J gene is TRBJ2-7, the V gene TRBV7-9; 12 nucleotides line up with TRBD1. CDR1 is SEHNR and CDR2 is FQNEAQ in the germline V gene (reference sequence). The CDR3 spans 16 residues. After removal of 8 bases from V and 2 bases from J, the junction contained 10 bases not matched to a gene.

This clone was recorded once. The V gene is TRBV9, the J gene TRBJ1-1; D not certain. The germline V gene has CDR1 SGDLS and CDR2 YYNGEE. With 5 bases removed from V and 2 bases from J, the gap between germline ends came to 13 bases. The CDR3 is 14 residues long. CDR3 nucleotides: TGTGCCAGCAGTCCCTTAGGACTCAACACTGAAGCTTTCTTT. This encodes CASSPLGLNTEAFF. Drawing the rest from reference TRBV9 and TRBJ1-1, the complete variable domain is DSGVTQTPKHLITATGQRVTLRCSPRSGDLSVYWYQQSLDQGLQFLIQYYNGEERAKGNILERFSAQQFPDLHSELNLSSLELGDSALYFCASSPLGLNTEAFFGQGTRLTVV.

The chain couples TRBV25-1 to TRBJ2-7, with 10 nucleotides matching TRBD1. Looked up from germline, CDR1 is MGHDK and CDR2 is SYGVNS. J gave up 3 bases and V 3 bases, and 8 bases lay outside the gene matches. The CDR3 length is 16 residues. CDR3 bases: TGTGCCAGCAGTGATGAAGGGGACAGGGGCTACTACGAGCAGTACTTC. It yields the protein CASSDEGDRGYYEQYF.

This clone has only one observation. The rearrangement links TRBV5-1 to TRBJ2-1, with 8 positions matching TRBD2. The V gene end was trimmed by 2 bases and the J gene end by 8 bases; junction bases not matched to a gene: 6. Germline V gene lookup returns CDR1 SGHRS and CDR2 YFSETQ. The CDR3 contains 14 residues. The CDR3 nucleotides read TGCGCCAGCAGCTTCAGCGGGAGTTCGCATGAGCAGTTCTTC. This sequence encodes CASSFSGSSHEQFF.

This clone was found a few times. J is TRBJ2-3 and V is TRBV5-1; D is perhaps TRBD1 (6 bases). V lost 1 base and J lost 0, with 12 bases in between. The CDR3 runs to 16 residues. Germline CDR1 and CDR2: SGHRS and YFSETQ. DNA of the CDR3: TGCGCCAGCAGCTTGATACAGGGCTCTAGCACAGATACGCAGTATTTT. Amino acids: CASSLIQGSSTDTQYF.

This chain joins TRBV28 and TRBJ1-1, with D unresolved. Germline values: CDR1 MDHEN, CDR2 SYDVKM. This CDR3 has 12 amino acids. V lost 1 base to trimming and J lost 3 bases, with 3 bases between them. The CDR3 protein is CASSLSDTEAFF. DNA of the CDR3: TGTGCCAGCAGTTTATCGGACACTGAAGCTTTCTTT. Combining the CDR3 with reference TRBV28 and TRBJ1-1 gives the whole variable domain DVKVTQSSRYLVKRTGEKVFLECVQDMDHENMFWYRQDPGLGLRLIYFSYDVKMKEKGDIPEGYSVSREKKERFSLILESASTNQTSMYLCASSLSDTEAFFGQGTRLTVV.

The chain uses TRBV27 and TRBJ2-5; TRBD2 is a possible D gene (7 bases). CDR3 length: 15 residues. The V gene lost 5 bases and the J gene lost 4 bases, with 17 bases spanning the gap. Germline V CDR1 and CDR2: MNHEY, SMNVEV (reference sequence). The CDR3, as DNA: TGTGCCAGCAGTCCGTACGGGGGCGGGGGAGAGACCCAGTACTTC. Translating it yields CASSPYGGGGETQYF.

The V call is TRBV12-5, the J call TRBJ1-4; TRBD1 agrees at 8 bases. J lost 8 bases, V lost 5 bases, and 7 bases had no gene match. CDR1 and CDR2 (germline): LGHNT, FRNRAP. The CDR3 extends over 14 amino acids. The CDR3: CASGPGGKVEKLFF. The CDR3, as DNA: TGTGCTAGTGGTCCAGGGGGCAAGGTGGAAAAACTGTTTTTT.

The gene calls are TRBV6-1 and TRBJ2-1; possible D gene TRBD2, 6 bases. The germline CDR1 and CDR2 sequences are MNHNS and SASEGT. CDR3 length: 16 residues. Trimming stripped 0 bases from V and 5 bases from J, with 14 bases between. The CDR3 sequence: CASSEAGRDWNNEQFF. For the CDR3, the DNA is TGTGCCAGCAGTGAAGCGGGAAGGGACTGGAACAATGAGCAGTTCTTC.

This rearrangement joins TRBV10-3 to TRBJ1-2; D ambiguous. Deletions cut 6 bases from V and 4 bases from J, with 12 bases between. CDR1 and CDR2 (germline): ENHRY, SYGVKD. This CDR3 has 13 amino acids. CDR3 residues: CAISVDSFYGYTF. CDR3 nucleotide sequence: TGTGCCATCAGCGTAGACTCTTTCTATGGCTACACCTTC.

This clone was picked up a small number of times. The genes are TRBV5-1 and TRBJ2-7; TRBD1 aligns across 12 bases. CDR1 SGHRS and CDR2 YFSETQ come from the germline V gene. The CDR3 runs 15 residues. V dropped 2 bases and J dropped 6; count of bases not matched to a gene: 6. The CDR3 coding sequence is TGCGCCAGCAGCTTACCGGGACAGGGGGCCCTCGAGCAGTACTTC. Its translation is CASSLPGQGALEQYF.

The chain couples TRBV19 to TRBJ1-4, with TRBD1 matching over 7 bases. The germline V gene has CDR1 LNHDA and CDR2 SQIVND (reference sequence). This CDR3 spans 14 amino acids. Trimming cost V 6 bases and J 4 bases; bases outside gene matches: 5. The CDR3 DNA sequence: TGTGCCAGTAGGTCGGACAGGCTTAATGAAAAACTGTTTTTT. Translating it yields CASRSDRLNEKLFF.

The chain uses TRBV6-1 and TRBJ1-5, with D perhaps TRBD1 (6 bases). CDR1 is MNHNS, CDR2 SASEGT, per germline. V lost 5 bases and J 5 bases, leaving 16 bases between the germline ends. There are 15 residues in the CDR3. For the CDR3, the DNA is TGTGCCAGCAGTAGCAATGGGGGCGCGGATCAGCCCCAGCATTTT. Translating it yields CASSSNGGADQPQHF.

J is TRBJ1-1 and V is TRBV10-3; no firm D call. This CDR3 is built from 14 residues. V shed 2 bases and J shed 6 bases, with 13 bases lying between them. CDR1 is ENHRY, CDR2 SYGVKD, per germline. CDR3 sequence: CAISEGLGVPEAFF. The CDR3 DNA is TGTGCCATCAGTGAGGGTCTAGGAGTACCTGAAGCTTTCTTT.

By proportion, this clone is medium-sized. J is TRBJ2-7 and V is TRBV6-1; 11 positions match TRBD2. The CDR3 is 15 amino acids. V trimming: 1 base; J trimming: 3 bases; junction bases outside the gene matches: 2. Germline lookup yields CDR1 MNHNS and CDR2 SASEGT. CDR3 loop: CASSEDTSGSYEQYF. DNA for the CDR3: TGTGCCAGCAGTGAAGATACTAGCGGGAGCTACGAGCAGTACTTC.

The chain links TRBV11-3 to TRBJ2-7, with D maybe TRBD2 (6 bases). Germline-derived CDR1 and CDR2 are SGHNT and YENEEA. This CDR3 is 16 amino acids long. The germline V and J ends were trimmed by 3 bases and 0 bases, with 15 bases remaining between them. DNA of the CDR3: TGTGCCAGCAGCTTCATCCCCGGGACTTCCTCCTACGAGCAGTACTTC. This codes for CASSFIPGTSSYEQYF.